The clone carrying this T cell receptor beta chain was counted once. No antigen is known for it. This sample stems from a study of T cells after yellow fever vaccination. Points from the study as a whole: Although the secondary response was weaker, it peaked faster, at day 5 versus 15. Subsequent booster samples again held most clones from primary vaccination (96% CD4, over 80% CD8). Abundant contaminating clonotypes from the bulk population could appear in FACS-sorted repertoires.

This CDR3 is 15 amino acids long. After removal of 6 bases from V and 5 bases from J, the junction contained 12 bases not matched to a gene. Germline V gene sequence: CDR1 DFQATT, CDR2 SNEGSKA (reference sequence). The authors made TCR cDNA by 5'RACE template switching, adding a universal primer site and UMIs. MiXCR was run by TCRdb on the 5' RACE reads, yielding one entry per CDR3 protein. The sample gives about 550,000 distinct CDR3 sequences, roughly 21% of which show up once; roughly 13% is in the top ten. This receptor was identified in a man aged 30 to 45 who received the YFV17D yellow fever vaccine. The sequencing here drew on PBMCs, taken 15 days after the yellow fever booster vaccination. The chain carries TRBV20-1 and TRBJ2-1, with 8 bases that match TRBD2. As DNA, the CDR3 is TGCAGTGCCAAAATGACTAGCGATATCAACAATGAGCAGTTCTTC. Encoded protein: CSAKMTSDINNEQFF.